This TCR beta chain derives from a study of regulatory T cells in long-lasting Graves disease. This clonotype was recorded at least ten times. The authors built TCR beta libraries using iRepertoire HTBI primers and Arm-PCR of CDR3 regions. TCRdb reprocessed the multiplex PCR reads via MiXCR and lists one record per CDR3 protein. There are about 470,000 distinct CDR3 sequences in the sample; 15% to 20% occur only once, and 12% lies in the top ten. CDR1 and CDR2 from the germline V gene are DFQATT and SNEGSKA (reference sequence). The CDR3 spans 15 residues. The junction had 6 bases not matched to a gene; V was cut back by 0 bases and J by 3 bases. Indicated time point: newly diagnosed GD, antithyroid drugs for less than 3 months. Construction of the TCR library relied on RNA isolated from PBMCs. This sample also belongs to another study, concerning T cells in Graves' hyperthyroidism and ophthalmopathy.

The chain couples TRBV20-1 to TRBJ1-2; TRBD1 agrees at 8 bases. This receptor was obtained from a man aged 35-49 years with Graves disease. This sample comprised peripheral blood mononuclear cells (PBMCs), obtained at new diagnosis, from a patient treated with antithyroid drugs. CDR3 sequence: CSARDLDREYYGYTF. The CDR3 bases are TGCAGTGCTAGAGATCTGGACAGGGAATACTATGGCTACACCTTC.